These 8 T cell receptor beta chains were sequenced from one sample in a study of T cell clonality in common variable immunodeficiency (dated by TCRdb to about 2015). Library preparation employed the immunoSEQ multiplex PCR assay. Drawn from immuneACCESS, this table holds only the in-frame rearrangements with V and J called that TCRdb kept. Clones are partly lost; checked studies trace under half to an unresolved V gene and leave the rest unexplained. Here the sample lists 30,000 to 40,000 clones, none seen once only. Roughly 3.4% of the sample goes to the ten largest clones. Sequencing was performed on peripheral blood mononuclear cells. Every receptor here comes from a person aged 18-69 years in good health.

This clone was counted ten times or more. The CDR3 is cut off 3 residues early in the read; its end comes from the germline J gene. V is TRBV20-1 and J is TRBJ2-7; TRBD2 aligns across 8 bases. The germline V gene has CDR1 DFQATT and CDR2 SNEGSKA (reference sequence). This CDR3 contains 14 residues. V lost 3 bases to trimming and J lost 4 bases; unmatched junction nucleotides: 8. The CDR3 bases that were read are TGCAGTGCTAGTACCAGCGGGAGCCCATACGAG. Amino acids: CSASTSGSPYE. The complete CDR3 reads CSASTSGSPYEQYF.

The table lists this clone with many counts. With the read ending 3 residues before the CDR3 end, the germline J gene is used to fill in that end. The chain combines TRBV7-6 with TRBJ2-1; TRBD1 aligns across 7 bases. J gave up 0 bases and V 0 bases, and 5 bases lay outside the gene matches. This CDR3 spans 17 amino acids. Germline V gene data show CDR1 as SGHVS and CDR2 as FNYEAQ. The part of the CDR3 DNA that was read is TGTGCCAGCAGCTTAGCGACAGGGACGAGCTCCTACAATGAG. This gives the protein CASSLATGTSSYNE. The entire CDR3 reads CASSLATGTSSYNEQFF.

There are many counts of this clone. Read sequence stops 3 residues before the CDR3 end, and the germline J gene provides the missing end. The genes are TRBV4-1 and TRBJ1-2; D perhaps matches TRBD1 (5 bases). The CDR3 is made up of 16 amino acids. With 2 bases removed from V and 4 bases from J, the gap between germline ends came to 17 bases. Germline V gene lookup returns CDR1 MGHRA and CDR2 YSYEKL. The CDR3 DNA, read in part, is TGCGCCAGCAGCCAAATCGCAGGGAGGGTATTCTATGGC. As protein: CASSQIAGRVFYG. The full CDR3 protein reads CASSQIAGRVFYGYTF.

As to this clone: The CDR3 is cut off 3 residues early in the read; its end comes from the germline J gene. The chain recombines TRBV2 with TRBJ1-2, with 9 bases lining up with TRBD1. V gave up 6 bases and J gave up 7 bases; unmatched junction bases: 9. This CDR3 region has 14 residues. Germline V gives CDR1 SNHLY, CDR2 FYNNEI. The sequenced CDR3 bases are TGTGCCAGCAGCCTACAGGGGGCCGTCTCTGGC. Translated: CASSLQGAVSG. Given in full, the CDR3 is CASSLQGAVSGYTF. Drawing the rest from reference TRBV2 and TRBJ1-2, the complete variable domain is EPEVTQTPSHQVTQMGQEVILRCVPISNHLYFYWYRQILGQKVEFLVSFYNNEISEKSEIFDDQFSVERPDGSNFTLKIRSTKLEDSAMYFCASSLQGAVSGYTFGSGTRLTVV.

The table lists this clone with a few counts. The CDR3 end lies 3 residues beyond the end of the read and is filled in from the germline J gene. The chain employs TRBV18 and TRBJ2-3, with 10 bases matching TRBD2. Germline CDR1 and CDR2: KGHSH and LQKENI. CDR3 size: 17 residues. Partial CDR3 DNA: TGTGCCAGCTCGATACCCGGGAAGCTAGCGGGAGTAGAGACG. As protein: CASSIPGKLAGVET. The whole CDR3 protein is CASSIPGKLAGVETQYF.

The table lists this clone with a few counts. Read coverage stops 3 residues before the CDR3 terminus; the germline J gene supplies the remainder. This chain connects TRBV6-1 to TRBJ1-2; 10 nucleotides agree with TRBD1. The CDR3 length is 16 residues. From germline, CDR1 is MNHNS and CDR2 SASEGT. Incomplete CDR3 DNA: TGTGCCAGCAGTGATAAAGCGGGACAGGGGCAACACGAC. This encodes CASSDKAGQGQHD. The full CDR3 reads CASSDKAGQGQHDYTF.

The sample holds many counts of this clone. With the read ending 3 residues before the CDR3 end, the germline J gene is used to fill in that end. V and J are TRBV19 and TRBJ2-7; 9 positions agree with TRBD1. The V gene's germline CDR1 is LNHDA and CDR2 SQIVND (reference sequence). CDR3 length equals 14 residues. After removal of 3 bases from V and 4 bases from J, the junction contained 4 bases not matched to a gene. The chain's CDR3 is CASSMEQGAYEQYF. The sequenced part of the CDR3 DNA is TGTGCCAGTAGTATGGAACAGGGGGCGTACGAG.

This clone was seen at least ten times. The CDR3 end is not reached by the read, which stops 3 residues before it; the germline J gene fills it in. The chain has TRBV7-9 and TRBJ2-1; D is perhaps TRBD1 (5 bases). This CDR3 is 14 amino acids long. In germline, CDR1 is SEHNR, CDR2 FQNEAQ (reference sequence). Trimming pared 7 bases from V and 6 bases from J, leaving 16 bases between. Here the CDR3 reads CASIWGRRGNEQFF. The CDR3 bases that were read are TGTGCCAGCATTTGGGGCAGGCGTGGCAATGAG. The full variable domain, with the rest looked up from reference TRBV7-9 and TRBJ2-1, is DTGVSQNPRHKITKRGQNVTFRCDPISEHNRLYWYRQTLGQGPEFLTYFQNEAQLEKSRLLSDRFSAERPKGSFSTLEIQRTEQGDSAMYLCASIWGRRGNEQFFGPGTRLTVL.